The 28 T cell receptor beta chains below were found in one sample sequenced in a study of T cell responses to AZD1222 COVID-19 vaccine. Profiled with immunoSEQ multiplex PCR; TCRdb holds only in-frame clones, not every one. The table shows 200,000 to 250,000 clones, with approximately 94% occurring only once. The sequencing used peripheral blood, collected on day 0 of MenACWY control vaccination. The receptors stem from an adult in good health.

CDR3 protein: CASSFVEGRGAGYTF. CDR3 DNA sequence: TGTGCCAGCAGCTTTGTAGAGGGCAGGGGCGCTGGCTACACCTTC. This rearrangement joins TRBV5-4 to TRBJ1-2; maybe TRBD1 (6 bases). CDR1 and CDR2 (germline): SGHNT, YYREEE (reference sequence). Trimming took off 2 bases at V and 7 bases at J, with 18 bases between the two ends. This CDR3 contains 15 residues.

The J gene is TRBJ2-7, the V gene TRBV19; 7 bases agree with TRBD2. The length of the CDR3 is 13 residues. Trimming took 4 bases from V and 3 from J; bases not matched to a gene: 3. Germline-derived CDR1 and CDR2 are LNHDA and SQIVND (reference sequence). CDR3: CASSKQRGYEQYF. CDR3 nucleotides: TGTGCCAGTAGTAAACAGCGGGGCTACGAGCAGTACTTC.

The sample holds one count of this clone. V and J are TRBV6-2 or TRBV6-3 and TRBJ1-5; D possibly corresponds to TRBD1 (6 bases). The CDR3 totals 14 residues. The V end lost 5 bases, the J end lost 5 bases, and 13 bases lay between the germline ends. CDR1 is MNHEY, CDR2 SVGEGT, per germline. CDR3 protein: CASSPQGPYQPQHF. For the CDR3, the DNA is TGTGCCAGCAGTCCACAGGGCCCCTATCAGCCCCAGCATTTT.

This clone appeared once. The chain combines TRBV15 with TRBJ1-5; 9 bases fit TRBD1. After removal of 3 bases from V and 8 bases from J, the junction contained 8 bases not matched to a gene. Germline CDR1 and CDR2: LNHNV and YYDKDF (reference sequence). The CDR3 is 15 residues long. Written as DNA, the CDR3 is TGTGCCACCAGCAGGGCGGGACAGGGAGTAGAGCCCCAGCATTTT. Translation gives CATSRAGQGVEPQHF.

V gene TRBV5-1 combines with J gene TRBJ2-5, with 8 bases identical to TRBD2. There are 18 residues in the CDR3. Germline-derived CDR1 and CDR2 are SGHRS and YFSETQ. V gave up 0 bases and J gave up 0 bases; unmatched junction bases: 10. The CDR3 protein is CASSLGLKVAGNQETQYF. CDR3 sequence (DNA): TGCGCCAGCAGCTTGGGGCTTAAGGTAGCGGGGAACCAAGAGACCCAGTACTTC.

CDR3 sequence: CASSLVQGSYEQYF. The CDR3 coding sequence is TGTGCCAGCAGTTTAGTACAGGGTTCCTACGAGCAGTACTTC. The gene calls are TRBV28 and TRBJ2-7; possible D gene TRBD1, 6 bases. Trimming cost V 2 bases and J 1 base, with 9 bases left between them. This CDR3 has 14 residues. Germline CDR1 MDHEN, CDR2 SYDVKM.

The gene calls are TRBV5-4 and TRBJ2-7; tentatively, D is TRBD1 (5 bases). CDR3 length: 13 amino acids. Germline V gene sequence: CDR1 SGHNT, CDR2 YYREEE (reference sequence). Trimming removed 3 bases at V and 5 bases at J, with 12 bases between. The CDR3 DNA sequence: TGTGCCAGCAGCTGGACAAGGTCCCACGAGCAGTACTTC. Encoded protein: CASSWTRSHEQYF.

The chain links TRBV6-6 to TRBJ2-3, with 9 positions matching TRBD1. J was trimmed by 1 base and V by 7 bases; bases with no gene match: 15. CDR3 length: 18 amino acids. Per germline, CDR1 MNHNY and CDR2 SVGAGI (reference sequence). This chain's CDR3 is CASTRAGTGLSGTDTQYF. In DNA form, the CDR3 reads TGTGCCAGCACTCGGGCCGGGACAGGGCTCTCGGGCACAGATACGCAGTATTTT.

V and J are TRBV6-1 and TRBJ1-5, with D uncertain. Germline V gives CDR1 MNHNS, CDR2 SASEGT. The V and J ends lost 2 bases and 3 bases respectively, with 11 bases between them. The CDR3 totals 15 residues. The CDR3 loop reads CASSEIGVNNQPQHF. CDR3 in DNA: TGTGCCAGCAGTGAAATTGGGGTAAACAATCAGCCCCAGCATTTT.

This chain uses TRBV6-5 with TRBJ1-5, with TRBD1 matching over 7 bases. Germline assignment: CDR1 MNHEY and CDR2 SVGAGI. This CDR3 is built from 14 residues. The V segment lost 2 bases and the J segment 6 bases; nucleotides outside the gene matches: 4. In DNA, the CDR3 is TGTGCCAGCAGTTACAGAGGGGGCGGTCAGCCCCAGCATTTT. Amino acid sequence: CASSYRGGGQPQHF.

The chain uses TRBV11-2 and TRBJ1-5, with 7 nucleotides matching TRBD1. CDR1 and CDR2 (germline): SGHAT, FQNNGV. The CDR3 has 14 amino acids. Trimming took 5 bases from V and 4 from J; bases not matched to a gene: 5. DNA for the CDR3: TGTGCCAGCAGCCGCGACAGGGTGAATCAGCCCCAGCATTTT. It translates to CASSRDRVNQPQHF.

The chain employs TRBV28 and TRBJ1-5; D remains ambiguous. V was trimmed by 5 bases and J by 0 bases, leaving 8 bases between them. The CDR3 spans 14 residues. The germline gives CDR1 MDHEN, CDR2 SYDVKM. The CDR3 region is CASSPRNSNQPQHF. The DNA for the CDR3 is TGTGCCAGCAGTCCCCGTAATAGCAATCAGCCCCAGCATTTT.

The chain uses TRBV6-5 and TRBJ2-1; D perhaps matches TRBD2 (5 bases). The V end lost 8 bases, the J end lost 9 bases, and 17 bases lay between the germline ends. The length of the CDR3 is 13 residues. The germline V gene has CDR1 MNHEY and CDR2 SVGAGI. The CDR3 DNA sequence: TGTGCCAGCGGGAGACTGAACGCGGGTGAGCAGTTCTTC. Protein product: CASGRLNAGEQFF.

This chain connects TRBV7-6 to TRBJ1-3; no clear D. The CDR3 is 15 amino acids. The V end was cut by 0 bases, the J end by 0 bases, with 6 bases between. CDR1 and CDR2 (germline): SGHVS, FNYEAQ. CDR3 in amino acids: CASSLAHSSGNTIYF. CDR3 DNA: TGTGCCAGCAGCTTAGCTCACAGCTCTGGAAACACCATATATTTT.

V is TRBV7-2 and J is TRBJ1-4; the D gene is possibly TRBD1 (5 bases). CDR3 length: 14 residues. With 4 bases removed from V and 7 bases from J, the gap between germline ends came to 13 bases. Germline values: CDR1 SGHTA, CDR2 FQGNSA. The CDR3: CASSSSGTFEKLFF. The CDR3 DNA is TGTGCCAGCAGCTCATCCGGGACGTTTGAAAAACTGTTTTTT.

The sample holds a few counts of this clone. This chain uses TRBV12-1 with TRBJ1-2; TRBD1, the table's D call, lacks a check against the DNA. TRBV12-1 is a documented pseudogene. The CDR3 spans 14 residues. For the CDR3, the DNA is TGTGCCAGCAGCTCGGGACAGGGGAACTATGGCTACACCTTC. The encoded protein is CASSSGQGNYGYTF.

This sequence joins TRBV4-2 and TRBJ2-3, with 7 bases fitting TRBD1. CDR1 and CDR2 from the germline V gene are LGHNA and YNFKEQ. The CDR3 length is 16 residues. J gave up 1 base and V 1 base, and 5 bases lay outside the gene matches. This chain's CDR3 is CASSQGGTGGTDTQYF. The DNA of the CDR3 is TGTGCCAGCAGCCAAGGGGGAACAGGGGGCACAGATACGCAGTATTTT.

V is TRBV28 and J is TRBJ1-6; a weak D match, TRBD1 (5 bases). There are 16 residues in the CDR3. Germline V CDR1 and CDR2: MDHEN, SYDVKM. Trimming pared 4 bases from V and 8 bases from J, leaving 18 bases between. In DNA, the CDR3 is TGTGCCAGCAGTTCAATCATTGGGGGGGGAGATTCACCCCTCCACTTT. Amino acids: CASSSIIGGGDSPLHF.

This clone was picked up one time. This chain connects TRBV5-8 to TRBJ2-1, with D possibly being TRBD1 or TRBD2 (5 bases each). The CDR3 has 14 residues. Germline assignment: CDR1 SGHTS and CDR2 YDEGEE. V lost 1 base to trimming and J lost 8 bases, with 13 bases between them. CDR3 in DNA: TGTGCCAGCAGCTTGAGGGGCAGGGAGCATGAGCAGTTCTTC. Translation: CASSLRGREHEQFF.

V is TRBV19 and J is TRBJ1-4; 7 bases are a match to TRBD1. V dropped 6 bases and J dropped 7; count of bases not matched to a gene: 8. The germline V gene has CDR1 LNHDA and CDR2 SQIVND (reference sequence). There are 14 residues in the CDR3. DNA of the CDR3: TGTGCCAGTAGCCATACAGGGGTTAGTGAAAAACTGTTTTTT. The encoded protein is CASSHTGVSEKLFF.

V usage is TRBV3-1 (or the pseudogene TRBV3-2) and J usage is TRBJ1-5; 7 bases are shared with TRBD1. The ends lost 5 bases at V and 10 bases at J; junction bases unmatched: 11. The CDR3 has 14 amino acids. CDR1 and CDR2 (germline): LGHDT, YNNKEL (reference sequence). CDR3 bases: TGTGCCAGCAGCACCCGACAGGGTGTTGGTCCCCAGCATTTT. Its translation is CASSTRQGVGPQHF.

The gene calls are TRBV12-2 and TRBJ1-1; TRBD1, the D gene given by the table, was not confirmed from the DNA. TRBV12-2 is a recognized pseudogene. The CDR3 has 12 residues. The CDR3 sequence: CASRSRGLGAFF. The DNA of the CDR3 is TGTGCAAGTCGCTCCAGGGGGCTCGGAGCTTTCTTT.

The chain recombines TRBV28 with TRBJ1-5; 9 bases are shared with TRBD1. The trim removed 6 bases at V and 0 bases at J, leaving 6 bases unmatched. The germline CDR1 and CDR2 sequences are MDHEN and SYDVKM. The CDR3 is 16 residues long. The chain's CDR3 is CASSGTGLPSNQPQHF. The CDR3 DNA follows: TGTGCCAGCAGCGGGACAGGGCTCCCTAGCAATCAGCCCCAGCATTTT.

The CDR3 here is CASTPTGRGGTEAFF. As DNA, the CDR3 is TGTGCCAGCACCCCCACGGGGCGGGGGGGCACTGAAGCTTTCTTT. The chain employs TRBV28 and TRBJ1-1; possibly TRBD1 for D (5 bases). Trimming took 7 bases from V and 4 from J, leaving 19 bases between them. The CDR3 runs to 15 residues. Looked up from germline, CDR1 is MDHEN and CDR2 is SYDVKM.

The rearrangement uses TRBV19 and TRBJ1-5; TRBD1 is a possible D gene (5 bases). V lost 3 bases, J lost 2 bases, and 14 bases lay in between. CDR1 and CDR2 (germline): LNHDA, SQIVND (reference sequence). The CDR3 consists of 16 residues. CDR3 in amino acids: CASSMGWGSGNQPQHF. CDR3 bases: TGTGCCAGTAGTATGGGCTGGGGGAGTGGCAATCAGCCCCAGCATTTT.

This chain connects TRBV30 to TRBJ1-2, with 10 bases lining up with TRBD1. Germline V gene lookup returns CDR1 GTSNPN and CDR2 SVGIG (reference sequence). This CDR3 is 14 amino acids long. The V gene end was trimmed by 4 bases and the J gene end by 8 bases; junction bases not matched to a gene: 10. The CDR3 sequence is CAWMPGTGARGYTF. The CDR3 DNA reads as TGTGCCTGGATGCCGGGGACAGGGGCTCGGGGCTACACCTTC.

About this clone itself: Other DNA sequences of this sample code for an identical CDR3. The CDR3 DNA is TGTGCCAGCAGTTTAGGGGAAAAACTGTTTTTT. This translates into CASSLGEKLFF. The chain has TRBV28 and TRBJ1-4; D gene ambiguous. CDR1 is MDHEN, CDR2 SYDVKM, per germline. The CDR3 length is 11 residues. V was trimmed by 2 bases and J by 8 bases, leaving 3 bases between them.

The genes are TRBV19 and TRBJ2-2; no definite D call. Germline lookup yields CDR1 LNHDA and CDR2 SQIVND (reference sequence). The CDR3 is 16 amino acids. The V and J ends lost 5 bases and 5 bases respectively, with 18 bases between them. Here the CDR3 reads CASSLPGTIRTGELFF. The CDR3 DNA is TGTGCCAGTAGTCTGCCGGGCACCATAAGAACCGGGGAGCTGTTTTTT.